The present T cell receptor (beta chain) was sequenced within a study of T-cell reconstitution after alpha-beta-depleted transplantation in children. This clonotype turned up a few times. The CDR3 totals 14 residues. Unmatched junction bases numbered 6, after V lost 6 bases and J lost 5 bases. Unique molecular identifiers were built into the TCRbeta library. TCRdb re-called the PCR reads with MiXCR, one entry per CDR3 protein. The repertoire includes a few hundred thousand distinct CDR3 sequences, around 13% of them detected once, and 4.5% to 6% sits in the top ten. The chain employs TRBV12-3 or TRBV12-4 and TRBJ1-1; 10 nucleotides match TRBD1. This TCR came from a human donor who donated a stem cell graft to a child with combined immunodeficiency. The sample consisted of PBMCs from the stem cell graft donor, taken from the stem cell graft. This CDR3 is CASSRDRGGTEAFF. CDR3 coding DNA: TGTGCCAGCAGCCGGGACAGGGGTGGAACTGAAGCTTTCTTT.